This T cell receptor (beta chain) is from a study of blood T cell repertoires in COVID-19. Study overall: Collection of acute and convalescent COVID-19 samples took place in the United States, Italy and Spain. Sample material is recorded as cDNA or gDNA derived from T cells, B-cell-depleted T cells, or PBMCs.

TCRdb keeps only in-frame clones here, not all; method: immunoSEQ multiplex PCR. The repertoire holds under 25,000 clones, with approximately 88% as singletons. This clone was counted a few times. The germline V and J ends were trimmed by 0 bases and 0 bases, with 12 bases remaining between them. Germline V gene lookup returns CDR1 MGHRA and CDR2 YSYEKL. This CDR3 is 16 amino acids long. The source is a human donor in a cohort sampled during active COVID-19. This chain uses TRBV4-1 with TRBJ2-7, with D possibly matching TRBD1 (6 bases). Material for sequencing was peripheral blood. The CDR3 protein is CASSQEGTSFSYEQYF. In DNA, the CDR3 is TGCGCCAGCAGCCAAGAAGGGACAAGTTTCTCCTACGAGCAGTACTTC.